The rows below give T cell receptor beta chains drawn from one sample of a study of blood T cell repertoires in COVID-19. The method was immunoSEQ multiplex PCR; TCRdb's version includes in-frame clones alone and lacks a portion of them. This table has tens of thousands of clones, roughly 90% appearing once. The sequenced sample consisted of peripheral blood. The origin of the receptors is a man aged 50-59 years with COVID-19, enrolled during active disease. Both conserved end residues are trimmed from each CDR3. D genes are given only for firm matches.

V: TRBV6-4; D: TRBD1; J: TRBJ1-2; CDR3: ASSVDRGPLSNYGYT
V: TRBV6-5; D: TRBD1; J: TRBJ2-3; CDR3: ASSHRPGGLPTQY
V: TRBV12-3/TRBV12-4; D: .; J: TRBJ1-1; CDR3: ASLGRSDTEAF
V: TRBV7-9; D: .; J: TRBJ1-4; CDR3: ASSPGGQGGGNEKLF
V: TRBV9; D: TRBD2; J: TRBJ2-1; CDR3: ASSVGGGGHNEQF
V: TRBV12-3/TRBV12-4; D: .; J: TRBJ2-7; CDR3: ASTRGLSYEQY
V: TRBV7-2; D: .; J: TRBJ1-2; CDR3: ASSLALGGEHGYT
V: TRBV10-3; D: .; J: TRBJ2-7; CDR3: AISESSEQY
V: TRBV5-4; D: .; J: TRBJ2-2; CDR3: ASSIFTGELF
V: TRBV7-9; D: .; J: TRBJ1-6; CDR3: ASSFGDNSPLH
V: TRBV7-9; D: TRBD2; J: TRBJ2-7; CDR3: ASSYSRGAYEQY
V: TRBV30; D: TRBD2; J: TRBJ2-3; CDR3: AWSGLAGGRPNTQY
V: TRBV2; D: TRBD2; J: TRBJ2-7; CDR3: ASKGLPAHYEQY
V: TRBV6-5; D: .; J: TRBJ2-5; CDR3: ASRDRQETQY
V: TRBV27; D: TRBD1; J: TRBJ1-2; CDR3: ASSRDSLTNYGYT
V: TRBV9; D: TRBD2; J: TRBJ2-4; CDR3: ASSAYHSGVNIQY
V: TRBV5-1; D: .; J: TRBJ1-2; CDR3: ASSLAVGADTNYGYT
V: TRBV5-4; D: TRBD1; J: TRBJ2-5; CDR3: ASSPGTGSTQY
V: TRBV2; D: TRBD2; J: TRBJ2-2; CDR3: ASSVGGNGELF
V: TRBV27; D: .; J: TRBJ2-6; CDR3: ASSWARGHSGANVLT
V: TRBV7-8; D: TRBD1; J: TRBJ1-2; CDR3: ASKTGATSSVYGYT
V: TRBV7-9; D: .; J: TRBJ1-2; CDR3: ASSLSLRDYGYT
V: TRBV19; D: TRBD1; J: TRBJ1-2; CDR3: ASSVSGGDYGYT
V: TRBV1; D: .; J: TRBJ1-5; CDR3: TSSQPLERDRGNQPQH
V: TRBV29-1; D: .; J: TRBJ1-4; CDR3: SVRGTNEKLF
V: TRBV2; D: TRBD1; J: TRBJ2-1; CDR3: ASSVDRGNNEQF
V: TRBV28; D: .; J: TRBJ1-2; CDR3: ASSFSQPADYGYT
V: TRBV24-1; D: .; J: TRBJ2-1; CDR3: ATSDFSRGRNNEQF
V: TRBV27; D: TRBD2; J: TRBJ2-7; CDR3: ASREVKAGSYEQY
V: TRBV7-8; D: .; J: TRBJ2-1; CDR3: ASSLGSSYNEQF
V: TRBV5-1; D: .; J: TRBJ2-5; CDR3: ASSPNLQETQY
V: TRBV6-5; D: TRBD1; J: TRBJ1-5; CDR3: ASKRDSGDQPQH
V: TRBV7-9; D: .; J: TRBJ1-2; CDR3: ASSLFDSIYGYT
V: TRBV7-3; D: .; J: TRBJ1-4; CDR3: ASSPTLKALEEKLF
V: TRBV4-1; D: TRBD1; J: TRBJ2-5; CDR3: ASSSRTGETQY
V: TRBV6-1; D: TRBD1; J: TRBJ2-3; CDR3: ASSVSGQGAGDTQY
V: TRBV7-3; D: TRBD1; J: TRBJ2-7; CDR3: ASSSTGGGDEQY
V: TRBV23-1; D: TRBD1; J: TRBJ1-4; CDR3: ASSLGRGTTNEKLF
V: TRBV10-3; D: .; J: TRBJ2-2; CDR3: AISESVRSAGELF
V: TRBV3-1/TRBV3-2; D: TRBD2; J: TRBJ2-5; CDR3: ASSSRTSGVSGETQY
V: TRBV4-3; D: .; J: TRBJ2-2; CDR3: ASSQDLQHYTGELF
V: TRBV12-3/TRBV12-4; D: .; J: TRBJ2-3; CDR3: ASSLRYTDTQY
V: TRBV4-2; D: TRBD1; J: TRBJ2-7; CDR3: ASSSPFRTGTYEQY
V: TRBV5-1; D: .; J: TRBJ1-4; CDR3: ASSSGWSNEKLF
V: TRBV2; D: TRBD1; J: TRBJ2-1; CDR3: ASSENDRGHYNEQF
V: TRBV3-1/TRBV3-2; D: TRBD2; J: TRBJ2-7; CDR3: ASSQGAGGLREQY